The 31 T cell receptor beta chains below come from one sample, sequenced in a study of T cell repertoires in cytomegalovirus infection. TCRdb redid the calling of the reads with MiXCR, one entry per CDR3 protein. The profile shows about 350,000 distinct CDR3 sequences, just under 35% of them singletons. Their recognized antigens are unknown. The specimen comprised cultured PBMCs, sampled from culture after CMV antigen stimulation. These TCRs come from a human donor in good health (CMV status not recorded). Some clones in this sample may be carry-over from other donors' samples.

The genes are TRBV12-3 or TRBV12-4 and TRBJ2-1, with D unclear. V lost 7 bases and J 0 bases, leaving 13 bases between the germline ends. The CDR3 runs 15 residues. CDR3 DNA: TGTGCCAGCACCCCTCCAGCCAGCTCCTACAATGAGCAGTTCTTC. It is translated as CASTPPASSYNEQFF.

In this sample, this clonotype turned up once. CDR3 coding DNA: TGTGCCACCAAGGTGGGGGGGCAGGATGGCTACACCTTC. Translating gives CATKVGGQDGYTF. V usage is TRBV19 and J usage is TRBJ1-2, with D maybe TRBD1 (6 bases). Germline V gene data show CDR1 as LNHDA and CDR2 as SQIVND (reference sequence). The ends were cut back, 10 bases at V and 6 bases at J, with 18 bases in the middle. This CDR3 spans 13 amino acids.

Here the CDR3 reads CSGRGSVKETQYF. CDR3 nucleotides: TGCAGTGGGCGAGGCAGCGTAAAAGAGACCCAGTACTTC. The chain uses TRBV20-1 and TRBJ2-5; D unclear. Germline CDR1 reads DFQATT; CDR2 reads SNEGSKA (reference sequence). Deletions cut 7 bases from V and 3 bases from J, with 15 bases between. The CDR3 sequence is 13 residues long.

The chain recombines TRBV19 with TRBJ1-5; D might be TRBD1 (6 bases). V was trimmed by 4 bases and J by 0 bases, leaving 16 bases between them. CDR1 and CDR2 (germline): LNHDA, SQIVND (reference sequence). The CDR3 has 17 amino acids. The CDR3 loop is CASSTGQPHYSNQPQHF. The CDR3 coding sequence is TGTGCCAGTAGTACCGGACAGCCTCACTATAGCAATCAGCCCCAGCATTTT.

The chain combines TRBV7-8 with TRBJ2-3, with a possible D match to TRBD1 (5 bases). This CDR3 is built from 17 residues. CDR1 is SGHVS, CDR2 FQNEAQ, per germline. V lost 5 bases and J lost 2, with 20 bases in between. The CDR3: CASSPHLRQGPTDTQYF. DNA for the CDR3: TGTGCCAGCAGCCCCCACCTCCGGCAGGGCCCCACAGATACGCAGTATTTT.

The J gene is TRBJ2-5, the V gene TRBV5-6; 11 bases are shared with TRBD2. V lost 1 base and J lost 9; bases outside the gene matches: 5. Germline loops: CDR1 SGHDT, CDR2 YYEEEE. The CDR3 sequence is 14 residues long. The CDR3 DNA reads TGTGCCAGCAGCTTGACTAGCGGGAGAAGTCCCCAGTACTTC. Amino acid sequence: CASSLTSGRSPQYF.

Comment on this clonotype: The junction and the germline gene differ at one end; a read error may be behind it. The rearrangement uses TRBV7-2 and TRBJ2-1; the match to TRBD2 covers 9 bases. Germline V gene lookup returns CDR1 SGHTA and CDR2 FQGNSA. This CDR3 has 15 amino acids. Here the CDR3 DNA reads TGTGCCAGCAGCTTTCTAGCGGGGTCGAACAATGTGCAGTTCTTC. Translation gives CASSFLAGSNNVQFF.

This clonotype was found many times. The chain combines TRBV7-2 with TRBJ2-2; 7 positions agree with TRBD2. The V gene end was trimmed by 5 bases and the J gene end by 0 bases; junction bases not matched to a gene: 6. The CDR3 is 16 amino acids. In germline, CDR1 is SGHTA, CDR2 FQGNSA. The CDR3 DNA reads as TGTGCCAGCAGCAGACAGAGCGGGGCGAACACCGGGGAGCTGTTTTTT. It yields the protein CASSRQSGANTGELFF.

The gene calls are TRBV6-2 or TRBV6-3 and TRBJ2-1; 7 bases agree with TRBD2. Germline V gene lookup returns CDR1 MNHEY and CDR2 SVGEGT. The CDR3 extends over 16 amino acids. The V segment lost 2 bases and the J segment 7 bases; nucleotides outside the gene matches: 11. CDR3 loop: CASSYLLARGPNEQFF. The CDR3 DNA follows: TGTGCCAGCAGTTACCTACTAGCGCGGGGACCGAATGAGCAGTTCTTC.

This rearrangement joins TRBV7-2 to TRBJ2-7; TRBD2 matches at 15 bases. CDR1 and CDR2 from the germline V gene are SGHTA and FQGNSA. The V segment lost 4 bases and the J segment 6 bases; nucleotides outside the gene matches: 7. The CDR3 length is 16 residues. The CDR3: CASSSGLAGGLGEQYF. The CDR3 bases are TGTGCCAGCAGCTCTGGACTAGCGGGGGGGCTGGGCGAGCAGTACTTC.

V usage is TRBV11-2 and J usage is TRBJ1-2, with D possibly being TRBD1 (6 bases). This CDR3 spans 15 amino acids. The germline V and J ends were trimmed by 1 base and 4 bases, with 13 bases remaining between them. The germline V gene has CDR1 SGHAT and CDR2 FQNNGV. This chain's CDR3 is CASSLGMDRFYGYTF. The CDR3 coding sequence is TGTGCCAGCAGCTTAGGGATGGACAGATTCTATGGCTACACCTTC.

The chain uses TRBV7-3 and TRBJ2-3, with D hard to call. Trimming removed 5 bases from V and 6 bases from J, with 12 bases in between. Germline V gene lookup returns CDR1 SGHTA and CDR2 FQGTGA. CDR3 length: 13 residues. CDR3: CASSPRTEDTQYF. The DNA of the CDR3 is TGTGCCAGCAGCCCCCGTACCGAGGATACGCAGTATTTT.

V gene TRBV4-2 combines with J gene TRBJ2-3, with TRBD2 matching 7 bases. The CDR3 has 15 amino acids. V lost 6 bases and J lost 6; bases outside the gene matches: 12. Per germline, CDR1 LGHNA and CDR2 YNFKEQ. The CDR3 coding sequence is TGTGCCAGCAGTCCCAAGCGGGATACGGGTGATACGCAGTATTTT. It specifies CASSPKRDTGDTQYF.

The V and J genes are TRBV7-2 and TRBJ2-5; no firm D call. CDR1 and CDR2 (germline): SGHTA, FQGNSA. Trimming left V 4 bases short and J 0 bases short, with 9 bases between. The CDR3 has 14 amino acids. DNA for the CDR3: TGTGCCAGCAGCTCCCGCCGTAACCAAGAGACCCAGTACTTC. It encodes CASSSRRNQETQYF. Variable domain in full (rest from reference TRBV7-2 and TRBJ2-5): GAGVSQSPSNKVTEKGKDVELRCDPISGHTALYWYRQSLGQGLEFLIYFQGNSAPDKSGLPSDRFSAERTGGSVSTLTIQRTQQEDSAVYLCASSSRRNQETQYFGPGTRLLVL.

Ten or more counts support this clonotype. This chain connects TRBV28 to TRBJ2-3, with 9 bases aligning to TRBD1. Unmatched junction bases numbered 2, after V lost 6 bases and J lost 1 base. This CDR3 comprises 14 residues. CDR1 is MDHEN, CDR2 SYDVKM, per germline. As DNA, the CDR3 is TGTGCCAGCAGCCGGACAGGGGGCACAGATACGCAGTATTTT. Its translation is CASSRTGGTDTQYF.

This clonotype has at least ten counts. The gene calls are TRBV12-3 or TRBV12-4 and TRBJ1-6, with unresolved D. V was cut by 3 bases and J by 7 bases, with 13 bases left in between. The CDR3 is 15 amino acids. The DNA for the CDR3 is TGTGCCAGCAGTTTTGTATCTTTAGAAAATTCACCCCTCCACTTT. Translating gives CASSFVSLENSPLHF.

The table lists this clonotype with a few counts. The J gene is TRBJ2-3, the V gene TRBV7-2, with a tentative D call TRBD2 (6 bases). Per germline, CDR1 SGHTA and CDR2 FQGNSA. Trimming stripped 5 bases from V and 0 bases from J, with 12 bases between. CDR3 size: 15 residues. In DNA, the CDR3 is TGTGCCAGCAGCAACGGGGGACCTAGCACAGATACGCAGTATTTT. It yields the protein CASSNGGPSTDTQYF.

This clonotype was detected only once. V usage is TRBV7-3 and J usage is TRBJ2-7; D is possibly TRBD1 (6 bases). V lost 5 bases and J 5 bases, leaving 13 bases between the germline ends. The CDR3 loop spans 13 amino acids. From germline, CDR1 is SGHTA and CDR2 FQGTGA. The CDR3, as DNA: TGTGCCAGCAGCCCAACAGGGATTCACGAGCAGTACTTC. Encoded protein: CASSPTGIHEQYF.

This clonotype was found a few times. The J gene is TRBJ1-2, the V gene TRBV4-2; D not certain. Trimming left V 0 bases short and J 2 bases short, with 7 bases between. Germline CDR1 is LGHNA and CDR2 is YNFKEQ. The CDR3 runs to 14 residues. Here the CDR3 DNA reads TGTGCCAGCAGCCAAGATACGGGAAACTATGGCTACACCTTC. It yields the protein CASSQDTGNYGYTF.

The chain links TRBV28 to TRBJ2-2, with a possible D match to TRBD1 (5 bases). Germline V gene sequence: CDR1 MDHEN, CDR2 SYDVKM. The CDR3 is 14 residues long. The germline V and J ends were trimmed by 3 bases and 7 bases, with 12 bases remaining between them. The DNA of the CDR3 is TGTGCCAGCAGTTTGTTGCAGGGCGGCGGGGAGCTGTTTTTT. Translating it yields CASSLLQGGGELFF.

This clonotype has just a few counts. The gene calls are TRBV7-2 and TRBJ2-2; possibly TRBD2 for D (6 bases). The V end was cut by 2 bases, the J end by 7 bases, with 11 bases between. The CDR3 consists of 14 residues. Germline lookup yields CDR1 SGHTA and CDR2 FQGNSA. CDR3 sequence (DNA): TGTGCCAGCAGCTTACTAGCGTTCGACGGGGAGCTGTTTTTT. This codes for CASSLLAFDGELFF.

The rearrangement links TRBV19 to TRBJ2-5; 9 nucleotides line up with TRBD1. The J segment lost 5 bases and the V segment lost 5 bases, leaving 6 bases of the junction unmatched. CDR1 is LNHDA and CDR2 is SQIVND in the germline V gene (reference sequence). This CDR3 has 14 amino acids. CDR3 nucleotide sequence: TGTGCCAGTAGTTCGGGACAGGGAGGGGAGACCCAGTACTTC. Protein: CASSSGQGGETQYF.

This chain links TRBV7-2 with TRBJ2-2; unclear D gene. Germline lookup yields CDR1 SGHTA and CDR2 FQGNSA. The CDR3 contains 15 residues. V lost 1 base, J lost 0 bases, and 6 bases lay in between. CDR3 coding DNA: TGTGCCAGCAGCTTAGTTTGGGCGAACACCGGGGAGCTGTTTTTT. This encodes CASSLVWANTGELFF.

This clonotype occurred a few times. This chain links TRBV5-4 with TRBJ2-7, with 8 nucleotides matching TRBD2. This CDR3 region has 14 residues. In germline, CDR1 is SGHNT, CDR2 YYREEE (reference sequence). J lost 4 bases, V lost 5 bases, and 8 bases had no gene match. The CDR3 protein is CASSSGTRNYEQYF. The CDR3 region has the DNA TGTGCCAGCAGTTCCGGGACTAGGAATTACGAGCAGTACTTC.

This clonotype has just a few counts. The V gene is TRBV7-8, the J gene TRBJ2-3; possible D gene TRBD1, 5 bases. The germline V gene encodes CDR1 SGHVS and CDR2 FQNEAQ. The CDR3 has 15 amino acids. V was clipped by 0 bases and J by 10 bases, with 17 bases between them. CDR3 sequence reads: CASSLARVLVEAQYF. The CDR3 coding sequence is TGTGCCAGCAGCTTAGCCAGGGTTTTAGTCGAGGCGCAGTATTTT.

This clonotype was seen a few times. Written as DNA, the CDR3 is TGTGCCAGCAGCCCGGGACTGGATTTACGCACCATATATTTT. Protein product: CASSPGLDLRTIYF. This chain connects TRBV27 to TRBJ1-3; perhaps TRBD1 as D (5 bases). The V end lost 6 bases, the J end lost 9 bases, and 18 bases lay between the germline ends. Germline-derived CDR1 and CDR2 are MNHEY and SMNVEV (reference sequence). This CDR3 region has 14 residues.

This clonotype was observed at least ten times. This chain uses TRBV27 with TRBJ2-1; no clear D. V shed 6 bases and J shed 4 bases, with 4 bases lying between them. The CDR3 has 11 residues. Per germline, CDR1 MNHEY and CDR2 SMNVEV (reference sequence). In nucleotides, the CDR3 is TGTGCCAGCAGCGATTACAATGAGCAGTTCTTC. Translation: CASSDYNEQFF.

The chain links TRBV29-1 to TRBJ2-5, with 8 bases that match TRBD2. Germline V gives CDR1 SQVTM, CDR2 ANQGSEA. J lost 1 base, V lost 8 bases, and 3 bases had no gene match. There are 12 residues in the CDR3. The CDR3 nucleotides read TGCAGCACAGGGACTAGCCAAGAGACCCAGTACTTC. Its protein product is CSTGTSQETQYF.

The DNA of the CDR3 is TGTGCCAGCTCACTACGGACAGAGTTAAAATACAATGAGCAGTTCTTC. Its translation: CASSLRTELKYNEQFF. The chain is built from TRBV18 and TRBJ2-1; D is possibly TRBD1 (6 bases). This CDR3 has 16 residues. From germline, CDR1 is KGHSH and CDR2 LQKENI. V was cut by 4 bases and J by 4 bases, with 17 bases left in between.

For the CDR3, the DNA is TGTGCCAGCAACGAGGACCGGTACACTGAAGCTTTCTTT. As protein: CASNEDRYTEAFF. The rearrangement joins TRBV12-3 or TRBV12-4 to TRBJ1-1; D not resolved. The CDR3 is 13 amino acids. Trimming pared 7 bases from V and 3 bases from J, leaving 12 bases between.

This sequence joins TRBV6-5 and TRBJ2-7, with 9 bases that match TRBD2. CDR3 length: 13 amino acids. Germline V gives CDR1 MNHEY, CDR2 SVGAGI. With 8 bases clipped from V and 3 bases from J, the junction kept 5 bases outside the gene matches. CDR3 nucleotide sequence: TGTGCCAGCGGATTTAGCGGGAGCTACGAGCAGTACTTC. Translating it yields CASGFSGSYEQYF.